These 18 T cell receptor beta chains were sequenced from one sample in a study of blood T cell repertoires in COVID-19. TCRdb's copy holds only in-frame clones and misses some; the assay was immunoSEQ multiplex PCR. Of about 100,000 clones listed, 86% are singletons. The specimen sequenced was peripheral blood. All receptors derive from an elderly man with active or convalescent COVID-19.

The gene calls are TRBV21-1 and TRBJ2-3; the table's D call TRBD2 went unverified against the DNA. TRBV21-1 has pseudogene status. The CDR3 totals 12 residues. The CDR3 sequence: CASSTGWGGQYF. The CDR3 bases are TGTGCCAGCAGCACAGGGTGGGGAGGGCAGTATTTT.

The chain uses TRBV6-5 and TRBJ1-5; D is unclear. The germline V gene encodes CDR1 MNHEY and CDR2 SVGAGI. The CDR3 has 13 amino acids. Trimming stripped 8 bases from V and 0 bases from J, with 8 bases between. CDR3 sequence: CASGRISNQPQHF. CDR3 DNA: TGTGCCAGCGGCAGGATTAGCAATCAGCCCCAGCATTTT.

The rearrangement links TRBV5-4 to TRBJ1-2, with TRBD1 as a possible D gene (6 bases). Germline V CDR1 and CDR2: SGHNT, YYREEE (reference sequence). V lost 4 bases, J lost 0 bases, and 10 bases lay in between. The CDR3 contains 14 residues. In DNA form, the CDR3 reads TGTGCCAGCAGCCCGACAGGAACTAACTATGGCTACACCTTC. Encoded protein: CASSPTGTNYGYTF.

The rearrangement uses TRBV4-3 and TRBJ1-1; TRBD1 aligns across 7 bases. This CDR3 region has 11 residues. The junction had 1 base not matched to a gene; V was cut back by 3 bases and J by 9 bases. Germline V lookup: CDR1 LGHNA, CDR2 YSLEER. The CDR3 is CASSQGQKAFF. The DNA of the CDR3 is TGCGCCAGCAGCCAGGGACAGAAAGCTTTCTTT.

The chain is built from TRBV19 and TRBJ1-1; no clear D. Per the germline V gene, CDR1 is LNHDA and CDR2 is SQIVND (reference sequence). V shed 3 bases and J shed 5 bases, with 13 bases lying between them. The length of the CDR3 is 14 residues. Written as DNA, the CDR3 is TGTGCCAGTAGTATGTATCCGGGTAGGACTGAAGCTTTCTTT. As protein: CASSMYPGRTEAFF.

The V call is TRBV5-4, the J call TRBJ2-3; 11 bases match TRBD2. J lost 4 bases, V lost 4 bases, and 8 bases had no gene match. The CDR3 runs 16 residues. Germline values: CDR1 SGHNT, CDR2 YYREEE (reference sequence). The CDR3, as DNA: TGTGCCAGCAGCCCCACTAGCGGGAGTTTCTCAGATACGCAGTATTTT. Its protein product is CASSPTSGSFSDTQYF.

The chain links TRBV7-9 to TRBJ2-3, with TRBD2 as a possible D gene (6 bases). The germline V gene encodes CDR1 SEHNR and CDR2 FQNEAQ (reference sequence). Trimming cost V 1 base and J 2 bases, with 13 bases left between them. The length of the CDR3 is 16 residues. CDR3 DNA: TGTGCCAGCAGCTTAGTGGGAGGAGAGACCACAGATACGCAGTATTTT. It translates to CASSLVGGETTDTQYF. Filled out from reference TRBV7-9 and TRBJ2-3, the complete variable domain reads DTGVSQNPRHKITKRGQNVTFRCDPISEHNRLYWYRQTLGQGPEFLTYFQNEAQLEKSRLLSDRFSAERPKGSFSTLEIQRTEQGDSAMYLCASSLVGGETTDTQYFGPGTRLTVL.

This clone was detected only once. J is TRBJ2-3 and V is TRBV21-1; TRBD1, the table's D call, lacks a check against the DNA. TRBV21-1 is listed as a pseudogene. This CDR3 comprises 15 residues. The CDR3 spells CASSKQGGSTDTQYF. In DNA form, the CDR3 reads TGTGCCAGCAGCAAACAAGGGGGTAGCACAGATACGCAGTATTTT.

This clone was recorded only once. CDR3 coding DNA: TGCGCCAGCAGCCCTAGCGGGAGTTGGGCAGATACGCAGTATTTT. This codes for CASSPSGSWADTQYF. This sequence joins TRBV4-3 and TRBJ2-3; TRBD2 matches at 10 bases. The CDR3 is 15 residues long. After removal of 4 bases from V and 4 bases from J, the junction contained 5 bases not matched to a gene. Per germline, CDR1 LGHNA and CDR2 YSLEER.

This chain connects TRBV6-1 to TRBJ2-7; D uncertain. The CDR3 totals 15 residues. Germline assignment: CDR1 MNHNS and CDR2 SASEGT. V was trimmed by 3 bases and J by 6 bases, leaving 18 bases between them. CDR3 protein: CASSELSQIGSEQYF. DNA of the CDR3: TGTGCCAGCAGTGAGCTCTCCCAGATTGGCAGCGAGCAGTACTTC.

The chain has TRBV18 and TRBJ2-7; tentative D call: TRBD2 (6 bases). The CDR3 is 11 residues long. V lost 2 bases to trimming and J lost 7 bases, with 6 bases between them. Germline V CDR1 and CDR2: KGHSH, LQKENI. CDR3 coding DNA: TGTGCCAGCTCACCAGGGGGGGAGCAGTACTTC. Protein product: CASSPGGEQYF.

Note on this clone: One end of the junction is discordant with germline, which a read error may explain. CDR3 sequence reads: CASSLSGTSGNEQFF. DNA for the CDR3: TGTGCTAGCAGCTTATCCGGGACTAGCGGCAATGAGCAGTTCTTC. V gene TRBV7-7 combines with J gene TRBJ2-1; 11 nucleotides match TRBD2. There are 15 residues in the CDR3. The V gene's germline CDR1 is SSHAT and CDR2 FNYEAQ (reference sequence). Complete variable domain (other parts from reference TRBV7-7 and TRBJ2-1): GAGVSQSPRYKVTKRGQDVTLRCDPISSHATLYWYQQALGQGPEFLTYFNYEAQPDKSGLPSDRFSAERPEGSISTLTIQRTEQRDSAMYRCASSLSGTSGNEQFFGPGTRLTVL.

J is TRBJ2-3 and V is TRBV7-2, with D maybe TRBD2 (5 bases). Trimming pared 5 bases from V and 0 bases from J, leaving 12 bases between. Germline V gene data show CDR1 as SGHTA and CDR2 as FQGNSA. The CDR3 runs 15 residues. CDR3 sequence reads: CASSRGRLSTDTQYF. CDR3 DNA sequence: TGTGCCAGCAGCAGAGGGAGACTTAGCACAGATACGCAGTATTTT.

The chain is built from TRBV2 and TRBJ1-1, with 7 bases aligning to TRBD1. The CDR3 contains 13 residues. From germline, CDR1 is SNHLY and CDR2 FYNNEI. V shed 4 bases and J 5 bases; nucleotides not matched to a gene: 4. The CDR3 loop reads CASSGQGSTEAFF. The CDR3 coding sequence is TGTGCCAGCAGTGGACAGGGATCAACTGAAGCTTTCTTT.

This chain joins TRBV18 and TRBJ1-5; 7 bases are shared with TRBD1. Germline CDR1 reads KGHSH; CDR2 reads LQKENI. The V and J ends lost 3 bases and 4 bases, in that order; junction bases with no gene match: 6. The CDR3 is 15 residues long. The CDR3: CASSPGTVSNQPQHF. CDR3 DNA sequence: TGTGCCAGCTCACCCGGGACAGTCTCAAATCAGCCCCAGCATTTT. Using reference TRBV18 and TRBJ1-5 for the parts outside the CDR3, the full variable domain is NAGVMQNPRHLVRRRGQEARLRCSPMKGHSHVYWYRQLPEEGLKFMVYLQKENIIDESGMPKERFSAEFPKEGPSILRIQQVVRGDSAAYFCASSPGTVSNQPQHFGDGTRLSIL.

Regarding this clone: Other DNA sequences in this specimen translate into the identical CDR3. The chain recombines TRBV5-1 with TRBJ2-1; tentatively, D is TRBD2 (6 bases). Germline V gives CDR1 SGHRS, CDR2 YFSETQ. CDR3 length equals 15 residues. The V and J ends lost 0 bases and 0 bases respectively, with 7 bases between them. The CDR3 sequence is CASSLAGASYNEQFF. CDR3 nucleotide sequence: TGCGCCAGCAGCTTGGCGGGAGCCTCCTACAATGAGCAGTTCTTC.

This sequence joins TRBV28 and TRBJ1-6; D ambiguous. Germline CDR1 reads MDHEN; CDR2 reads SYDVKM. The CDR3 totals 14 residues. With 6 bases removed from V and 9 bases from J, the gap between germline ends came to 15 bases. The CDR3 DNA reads TGTGCCAGCAGACTTGAGGGCGGGAGTTCACCCCTCCACTTT. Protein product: CASRLEGGSSPLHF.

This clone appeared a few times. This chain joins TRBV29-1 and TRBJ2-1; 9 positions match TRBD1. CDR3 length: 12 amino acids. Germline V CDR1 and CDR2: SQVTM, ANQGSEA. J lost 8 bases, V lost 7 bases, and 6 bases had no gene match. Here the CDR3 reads CSEKGQGHEQFF. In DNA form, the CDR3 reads TGCAGCGAAAAGGGACAGGGCCATGAGCAGTTCTTC.